The 27 T cell receptor beta chains listed next were all sequenced from one sample in a study of cytomegalovirus exposure and HLA in healthy donors. 13 Jbeta primers and 60 Vbeta primers were used for the PCR. Libraries were prepared by immunoSEQ multiplex PCR; TCRdb keeps only in-frame clonotypes and omits some of them. The table has about 140,000 clones, more than 75% seen once. Material: PBMCs. These receptors were collected from a woman between 18 and 29 years old in good health and CMV-seropositive.

J is TRBJ1-2 and V is TRBV6-5; TRBD1 aligns across 7 bases. V lost 0 bases, J lost 2 bases, and 6 bases stayed unmatched. Germline lookup yields CDR1 MNHEY and CDR2 SVGAGI. The CDR3 runs 16 residues. The CDR3 DNA sequence: TGTGCCAGCAGTTACTCCCCGACAGGGACAAACTATGGCTACACCTTC. Translated, it gives CASSYSPTGTNYGYTF.

V gene TRBV30 combines with J gene TRBJ1-2, with D maybe TRBD1 (6 bases). V shed 2 bases and J shed 7 bases, with 14 bases lying between them. The CDR3 runs 13 residues. CDR1 and CDR2 (germline): GTSNPN, SVGIG (reference sequence). CDR3 loop: CAWSPTGRGGYTF. In DNA form, the CDR3 reads TGTGCCTGGAGTCCTACAGGGAGGGGTGGCTACACCTTC.

This rearrangement joins TRBV9 to TRBJ1-2; weak D call: TRBD1 (5 bases). The CDR3 runs 17 residues. CDR1 and CDR2 from the germline V gene are SGDLS and YYNGEE. Between the trimmed V and J ends, which lost 3 bases and 2 bases, there was a span of 20 bases. The CDR3 loop reads CASSDNNRTRINYGYTF. The CDR3 coding sequence is TGTGCCAGCAGCGACAATAATCGGACAAGGATAAACTATGGCTACACCTTC.

The V gene is TRBV5-4, the J gene TRBJ2-1; 7 bases align to TRBD1. The V and J ends lost 4 bases and 2 bases, in that order; junction bases with no gene match: 9. CDR3 length equals 16 residues. Germline CDR1 reads SGHNT; CDR2 reads YYREEE (reference sequence). CDR3 amino acids: CASSAPTGFPYNEQFF. The CDR3 bases are TGTGCCAGCAGCGCGCCGACAGGGTTCCCCTACAATGAGCAGTTCTTC.

DNA for the CDR3: TGCGCCAGCAGCCCAGGGACAGGCCACAATGAGCAGTTCTTC. It translates to CASSPGTGHNEQFF. The chain carries TRBV4-3 and TRBJ2-1; 8 nucleotides align to TRBD1. Germline V lookup: CDR1 LGHNA, CDR2 YSLEER. The CDR3 has 14 amino acids. V gave up 4 bases and J gave up 5 bases; unmatched junction bases: 4.

The chain links TRBV6-1 to TRBJ2-3; TRBD2 matches at 13 bases. Germline CDR1 MNHNS, CDR2 SASEGT. The V and J ends lost 8 bases and 4 bases, in that order; junction bases with no gene match: 3. This CDR3 is 14 amino acids long. The CDR3 region has the DNA TGTGCCAGCGGGGGACTAGCGGGGTCAGATACGCAGTATTTT. Protein product: CASGGLAGSDTQYF.

The chain has TRBV2 and TRBJ1-1; 7 bases match TRBD1. The CDR3 runs to 14 residues. The germline V gene has CDR1 SNHLY and CDR2 FYNNEI. The J segment lost 4 bases and the V segment lost 6 bases, leaving 8 bases of the junction unmatched. The CDR3 protein is CASRDDRVFTEAFF. CDR3 in DNA: TGTGCCAGCAGAGATGACAGGGTGTTCACTGAAGCTTTCTTT.

V usage is TRBV5-4 and J usage is TRBJ2-5; TRBD1 is a possible D gene (6 bases). The CDR3 runs 13 residues. Germline CDR1 reads SGHNT; CDR2 reads YYREEE (reference sequence). V gave up 0 bases and J gave up 5 bases, with 8 bases separating them. The CDR3 is CASSLGGRETQYF. CDR3 DNA sequence: TGTGCCAGCAGCTTGGGGGGGCGGGAGACCCAGTACTTC. Full variable domain (rest looked up from reference TRBV5-4 and TRBJ2-5): ETGVTQSPTHLIKTRGQQVTLRCSSQSGHNTVSWYQQALGQGPQFIFQYYREEENGRGNFPPRFSGLQFPNYSSELNVNALELDDSALYLCASSLGGRETQYFGPGTRLLVL.

This chain uses TRBV19 with TRBJ1-5, with D possibly matching TRBD1 (5 bases). Between the trimmed V and J ends, which lost 3 bases and 4 bases, there was a span of 19 bases. From germline, CDR1 is LNHDA and CDR2 SQIVND (reference sequence). The CDR3 is 17 residues long. The CDR3 coding sequence is TGTGCCAGTAGTATGCTTATCTCCCAGGGAGGAAATCAGCCCCAGCATTTT. This sequence encodes CASSMLISQGGNQPQHF.

This clone has a handful of counts. V gene TRBV15 combines with J gene TRBJ2-7; 8 bases map to TRBD2. The CDR3 sequence is 16 residues long. Germline CDR1 is LNHNV and CDR2 is YYDKDF (reference sequence). V lost 1 base to trimming and J lost 5 bases; unmatched junction nucleotides: 10. CDR3 sequence (DNA): TGTGCCACCAGCAGAGGGGACGGGGGGGCCTCGGACGAGCAGTACTTC. Protein product: CATSRGDGGASDEQYF.

The chain uses TRBV30 and TRBJ2-1; D not resolved. The CDR3 has 13 residues. The germline CDR1 and CDR2 sequences are GTSNPN and SVGIG (reference sequence). Trimming took off 3 bases at V and 4 bases at J, with 10 bases between the two ends. As DNA, the CDR3 is TGTGCCTGGAGGTCAGGAAGTTACAATGAGCAGTTCTTC. Amino acid sequence: CAWRSGSYNEQFF. Full variable domain (rest looked up from reference TRBV30 and TRBJ2-1): SQTIHQWPATLVQPVGSPLSLECTVEGTSNPNLYWYRQAAGRGLQLLFYSVGIGQISSEVPQNLSASRPQDRQFILSSKKLLLSDSGFYLCAWRSGSYNEQFFGPGTRLTVL.

This clone was recorded only once. This chain joins TRBV4-2 and TRBJ1-2; the D is unclear. Germline-derived CDR1 and CDR2 are LGHNA and YNFKEQ. V was pared by 0 bases and J by 9 bases, with 11 bases between. CDR3 length equals 13 residues. The CDR3 DNA follows: TGTGCCAGCAGCCAAGACCCCGTCCAGAGCTACACCTTC. It encodes CASSQDPVQSYTF.

In nucleotides, the CDR3 is TGTGCCAGCTCACCCCCGGGACTGCGGGAAGACACCATATATTTT. It translates to CASSPPGLREDTIYF. J is TRBJ1-3 and V is TRBV18; maybe TRBD1 (5 bases). This CDR3 is built from 15 residues. V was pared by 3 bases and J by 8 bases, with 17 bases between. CDR1 is KGHSH, CDR2 LQKENI, per germline.

This clone appeared a few times. This sequence joins TRBV15 and TRBJ2-1, with 7 bases aligning to TRBD2. The J segment lost 5 bases and the V segment lost 3 bases, leaving 10 bases of the junction unmatched. The germline V gene has CDR1 LNHNV and CDR2 YYDKDF (reference sequence). This CDR3 is built from 16 residues. The CDR3 loop reads CATSRGPSGQDNEQFF. The CDR3 nucleotides are TGTGCCACCAGCAGGGGTCCTAGCGGCCAGGACAATGAGCAGTTCTTC.

This clone came up a few times. The junction departs from the called germline gene at one end, perhaps through a read error. This chain uses TRBV7-9 with TRBJ1-5; 10 positions match TRBD1. Looked up from germline, CDR1 is SEHNR and CDR2 is FQNEAQ (reference sequence). The CDR3 is 18 amino acids. The CDR3 DNA reads as TGTTCCAGCAGCTCCAACCGCGGGGGGGGACAGGGGAGTCAGCCCCAGCATTTT. It yields the protein CSSSSNRGGGQGSQPQHF.

The V gene is TRBV19, the J gene TRBJ1-1, with 8 nucleotides matching TRBD1. V shed 4 bases and J 0 bases; nucleotides not matched to a gene: 10. The CDR3 length is 17 residues. CDR1 LNHDA and CDR2 SQIVND come from the germline V gene (reference sequence). This CDR3 reads CASSTPIGTGMNTEAFF. The CDR3 bases are TGTGCCAGTAGTACTCCTATTGGGACAGGCATGAACACTGAAGCTTTCTTT.

V and J are TRBV6-1 and TRBJ2-7, with TRBD1 matching 11 bases. Germline values: CDR1 MNHNS, CDR2 SASEGT. V was pared by 2 bases and J by 4 bases, with 1 base of the junction left unmatched. The CDR3 is made up of 14 amino acids. Written as DNA, the CDR3 is TGTGCCAGCAGTGAAAGGGACAGGGGGTACGAGCAGTACTTC. Protein sequence: CASSERDRGYEQYF.

V gene TRBV6-1 combines with J gene TRBJ2-7; 10 nucleotides agree with TRBD2. The CDR3 contains 15 residues. CDR1 MNHNS and CDR2 SASEGT come from the germline V gene. V was pared by 0 bases and J by 7 bases, with 6 bases of the junction left unmatched. CDR3 sequence (DNA): TGTGCCAGCAGTGAAGCTGGTAGCGGGGGGAAGGAGCAGTACTTC. This sequence encodes CASSEAGSGGKEQYF.

The V and J genes are TRBV5-1 and TRBJ2-7; maybe TRBD1 (5 bases). The germline gives CDR1 SGHRS, CDR2 YFSETQ. With 0 bases removed from V and 3 bases from J, the gap between germline ends came to 10 bases. This CDR3 has 14 residues. The CDR3 coding sequence is TGCGCCAGCAGCTTGGCAGGGCCCGGCTACGAGCAGTACTTC. Amino acid sequence: CASSLAGPGYEQYF.

The genes are TRBV21-1 and TRBJ2-5; the DNA was not compared with TRBD2, the D call given in the table. TRBV21-1 is a pseudogene. This CDR3 is built from 14 residues. As DNA, the CDR3 is TGTGCCAGCATCCTACAGAGGGATCAAGAGACCCAGTACTTC. Translation gives CASILQRDQETQYF.

The chain has TRBV11-2 and TRBJ2-7; no reliable D call. The V and J ends lost 1 base and 6 bases respectively, with 13 bases between them. CDR1 is SGHAT, CDR2 FQNNGV, per germline. The CDR3 spans 14 residues. CDR3 nucleotides: TGTGCCAGCAGCTTAGTTAGACGAGCGCGCGAGCAGTACTTC. Protein: CASSLVRRAREQYF.

The V call is TRBV19, the J call TRBJ2-5, with D perhaps TRBD1 (5 bases). Trimming took 8 bases from V and 1 from J, leaving 14 bases between them. CDR1 is LNHDA and CDR2 is SQIVND in the germline V gene (reference sequence). The CDR3 totals 14 residues. The CDR3 protein is CASATSGSQETQYF. Here the CDR3 DNA reads TGTGCCAGTGCTACCTCAGGGTCCCAAGAGACCCAGTACTTC. Supplemented by reference TRBV19 and TRBJ2-5, the full variable domain reads DGGITQSPKYLFRKEGQNVTLSCEQNLNHDAMYWYRQDPGQGLRLIYYSQIVNDFQKGDIAEGYSVSREKKESFPLTVTSAQKNPTAFYLCASATSGSQETQYFGPGTRLLVL.

The rearrangement uses TRBV2 and TRBJ2-1, with a possible D match to TRBD2 (5 bases). The V gene lost 6 bases and the J gene lost 4 bases, with 19 bases spanning the gap. This CDR3 has 16 amino acids. Germline-derived CDR1 and CDR2 are SNHLY and FYNNEI. The CDR3 loop is CASRGAGGLLYNEQFF. CDR3 nucleotide sequence: TGTGCCAGCAGGGGTGCGGGCGGTCTCCTTTACAATGAGCAGTTCTTC.

The chain uses TRBV7-9 and TRBJ2-5; 7 bases are shared with TRBD2. Trimming cost V 4 bases and J 4 bases; bases outside gene matches: 3. Per germline, CDR1 SEHNR and CDR2 FQNEAQ (reference sequence). The CDR3 has 13 amino acids. The CDR3, as DNA: TGTGCCAGCAGCTGGGGGGGAGGAGAGACCCAGTACTTC. This codes for CASSWGGGETQYF.

This clone was seen only a few times. This chain's CDR3 is CASSPGSYGYTF. CDR3 DNA sequence: TGTGCCAGCAGCCCAGGAAGCTATGGCTACACCTTC. The chain is built from TRBV7-9 and TRBJ1-2, with D unclear. The V end was cut by 5 bases, the J end by 4 bases, with 8 bases between. The CDR3 is made up of 12 amino acids. CDR1 and CDR2 from the germline V gene are SEHNR and FQNEAQ (reference sequence).

The V call is TRBV19, the J call TRBJ2-7, with D perhaps TRBD2 (6 bases). There are 19 residues in the CDR3. Germline values: CDR1 LNHDA, CDR2 SQIVND (reference sequence). V was trimmed by 3 bases and J by 0 bases, leaving 24 bases between them. In DNA form, the CDR3 reads TGTGCCAGTAGTATTCGGATTTGGAGGGCACCTCGGAGCTCCTACGAGCAGTACTTC. This codes for CASSIRIWRAPRSSYEQYF.

The V and J genes are TRBV4-1 and TRBJ1-2, with a weak D call TRBD1 (6 bases). CDR1 and CDR2 from the germline V gene are MGHRA and YSYEKL. This CDR3 comprises 16 residues. Trimming stripped 4 bases from V and 4 bases from J, with 19 bases between. Here the CDR3 reads CASSLQPAGATYGYTF. CDR3 nucleotide sequence: TGCGCCAGCAGCCTCCAACCCGCAGGGGCGACCTATGGCTACACCTTC.